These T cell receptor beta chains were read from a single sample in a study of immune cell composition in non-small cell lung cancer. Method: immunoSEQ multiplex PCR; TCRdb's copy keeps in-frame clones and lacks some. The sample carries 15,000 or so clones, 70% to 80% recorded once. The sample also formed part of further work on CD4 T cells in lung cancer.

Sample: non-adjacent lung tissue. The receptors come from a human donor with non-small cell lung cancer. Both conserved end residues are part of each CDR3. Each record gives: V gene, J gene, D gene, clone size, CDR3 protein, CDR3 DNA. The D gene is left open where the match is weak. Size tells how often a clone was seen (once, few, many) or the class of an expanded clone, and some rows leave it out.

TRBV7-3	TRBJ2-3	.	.	CASSLGSLNSADTQYF	TGTGCCAGCAGCTTAGGTTCGCTAAATTCAGCAGATACGCAGTATTTT
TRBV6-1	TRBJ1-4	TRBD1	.	CASGSRDRGLEKLFF	TGTGCCAGCGGCAGTCGGGACAGGGGGCTGGAAAAACTGTTTTTT
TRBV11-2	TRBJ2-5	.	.	CASSRGSGETQYF	TGTGCCAGCAGCCGGGGGAGCGGGGAGACCCAGTACTTC
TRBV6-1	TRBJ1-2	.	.	CASSVRVDYGYTF	TGTGCCAGCAGCGTCAGGGTTGACTATGGCTACACCTTC
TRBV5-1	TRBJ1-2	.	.	CASSPQQGVADGYTF	TGCGCCAGCAGCCCACAACAGGGAGTGGCGGATGGCTACACCTTC
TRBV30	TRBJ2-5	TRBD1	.	CAWSRVTGGAGETQYF	TGTGCCTGGAGTAGGGTGACAGGGGGCGCTGGAGAGACCCAGTACTTC
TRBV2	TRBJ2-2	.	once	CASSAPGGRTLTGELFF	TGTGCCAGCAGTGCCCCAGGGGGGCGGACCCTCACCGGGGAGCTGTTTTTT
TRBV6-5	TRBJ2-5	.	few	CASSYLPRETQYF	TGTGCCAGCAGTTACCTACCGCGAGAGACCCAGTACTTC
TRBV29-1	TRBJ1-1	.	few	CSVKGGLNTEAFF	TGCAGCGTTAAAGGAGGATTGAACACTGAAGCTTTCTTT
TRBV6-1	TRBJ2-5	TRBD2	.	CASSLTSGLETQYF	TGTGCCAGCAGCTTGACTAGCGGGCTAGAGACCCAGTACTTC
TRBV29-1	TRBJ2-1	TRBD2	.	CSSGGQIYNEQFF	TGCTCTAGCGGGGGACAAATTTACAATGAGCAGTTCTTC
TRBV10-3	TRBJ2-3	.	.	CAISELRTDTQYF	TGTGCCATCAGTGAGTTGCGGACAGATACGCAGTATTTT
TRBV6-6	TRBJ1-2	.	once	CASVVGTYNYGYTF	TGTGCCAGCGTGGTTGGGACCTATAACTATGGCTACACCTTC
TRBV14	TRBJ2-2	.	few	CASSHFSYGELFF	TGTGCCAGCAGCCACTTTTCGTACGGGGAGCTGTTTTTT